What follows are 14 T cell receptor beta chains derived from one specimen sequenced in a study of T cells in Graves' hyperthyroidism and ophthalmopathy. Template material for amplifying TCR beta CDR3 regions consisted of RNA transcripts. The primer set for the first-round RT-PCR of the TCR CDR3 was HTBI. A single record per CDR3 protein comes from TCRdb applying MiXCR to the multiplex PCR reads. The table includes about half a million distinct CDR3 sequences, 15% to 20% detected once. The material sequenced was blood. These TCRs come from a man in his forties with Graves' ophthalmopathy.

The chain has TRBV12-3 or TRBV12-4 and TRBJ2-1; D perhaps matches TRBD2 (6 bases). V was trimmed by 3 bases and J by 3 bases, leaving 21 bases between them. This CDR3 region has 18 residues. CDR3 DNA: TGTGCCAGCAGTTTCCCGTCGTTAGTAGCGGTGATCTACAATGAGCAGTTCTTC. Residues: CASSFPSLVAVIYNEQFF.

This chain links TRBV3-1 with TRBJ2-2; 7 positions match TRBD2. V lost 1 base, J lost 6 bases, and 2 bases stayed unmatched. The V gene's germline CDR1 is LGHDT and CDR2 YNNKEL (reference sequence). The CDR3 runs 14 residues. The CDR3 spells CASSQVGRAGELFF. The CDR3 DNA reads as TGTGCCAGCAGCCAAGTGGGGAGGGCCGGGGAGCTGTTTTTT.

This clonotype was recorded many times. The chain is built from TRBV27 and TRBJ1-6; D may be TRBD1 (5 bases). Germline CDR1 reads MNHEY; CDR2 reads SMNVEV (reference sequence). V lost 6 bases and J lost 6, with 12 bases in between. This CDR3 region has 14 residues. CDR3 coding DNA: TGTGCCAGCAGCACGGGACGGAGTAATTCACCCCTCCACTTT. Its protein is CASSTGRSNSPLHF.

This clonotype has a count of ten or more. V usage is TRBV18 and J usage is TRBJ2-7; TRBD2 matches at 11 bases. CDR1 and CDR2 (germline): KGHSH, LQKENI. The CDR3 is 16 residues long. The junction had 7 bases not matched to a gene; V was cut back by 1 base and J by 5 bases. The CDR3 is CASSPLGTSGRHEQYF. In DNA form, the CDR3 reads TGTGCCAGCTCACCACTGGGGACTAGCGGTAGACACGAGCAGTACTTC.

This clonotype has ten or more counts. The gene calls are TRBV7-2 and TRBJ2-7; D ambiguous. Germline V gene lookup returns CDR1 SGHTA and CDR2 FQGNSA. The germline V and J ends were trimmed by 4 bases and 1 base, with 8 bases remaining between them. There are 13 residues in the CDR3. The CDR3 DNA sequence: TGTGCCAGCAGCTCCGTGTCGTCCTACGAGCAGTACTTC. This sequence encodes CASSSVSSYEQYF.

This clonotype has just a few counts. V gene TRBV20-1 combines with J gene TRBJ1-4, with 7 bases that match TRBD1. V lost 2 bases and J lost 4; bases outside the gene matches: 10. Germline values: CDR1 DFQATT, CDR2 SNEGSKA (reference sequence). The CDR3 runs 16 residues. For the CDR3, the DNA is TGCAGTGCTAGACGGGCAGGGGGATATGATAATGAAAAACTGTTTTTT. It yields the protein CSARRAGGYDNEKLFF.

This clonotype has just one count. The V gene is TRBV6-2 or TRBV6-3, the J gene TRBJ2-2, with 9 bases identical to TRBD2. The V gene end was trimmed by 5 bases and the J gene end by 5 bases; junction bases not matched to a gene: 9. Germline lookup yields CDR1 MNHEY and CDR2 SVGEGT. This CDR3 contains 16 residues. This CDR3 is CASSILSGGWTGELFF. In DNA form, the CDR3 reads TGTGCCAGCAGTATCCTTAGCGGGGGTTGGACCGGGGAGCTGTTTTTT.

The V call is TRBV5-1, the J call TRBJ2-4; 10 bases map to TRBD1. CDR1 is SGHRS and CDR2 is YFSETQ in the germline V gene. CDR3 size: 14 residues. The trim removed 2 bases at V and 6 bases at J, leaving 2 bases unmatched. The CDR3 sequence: CASSFGDRGNIQYF. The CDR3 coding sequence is TGCGCCAGCAGCTTCGGGGACAGGGGAAACATTCAGTACTTC. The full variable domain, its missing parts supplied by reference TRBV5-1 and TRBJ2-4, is KAGVTQTPRYLIKTRGQQVTLSCSPISGHRSVSWYQQTPGQGLQFLFEYFSETQRNKGNFPGRFSGRQFSNSRSEMNVSTLELGDSALYLCASSFGDRGNIQYFGAGTRLSVL.

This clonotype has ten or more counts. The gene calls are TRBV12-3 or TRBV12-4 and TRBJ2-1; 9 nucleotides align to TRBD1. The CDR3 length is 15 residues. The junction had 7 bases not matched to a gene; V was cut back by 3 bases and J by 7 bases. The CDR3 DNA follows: TGTGCCAGCAGTTTCGGGACAGGGAGTAGGAATGAGCAGTTCTTC. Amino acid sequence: CASSFGTGSRNEQFF.

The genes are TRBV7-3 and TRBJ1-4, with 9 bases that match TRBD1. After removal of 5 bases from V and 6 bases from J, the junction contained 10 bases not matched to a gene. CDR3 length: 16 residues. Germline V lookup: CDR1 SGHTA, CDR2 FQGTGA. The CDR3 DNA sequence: TGTGCCAGCAGCCCCACCGGGGGACAGGGCTATGAAAAACTGTTTTTT. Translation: CASSPTGGQGYEKLFF.

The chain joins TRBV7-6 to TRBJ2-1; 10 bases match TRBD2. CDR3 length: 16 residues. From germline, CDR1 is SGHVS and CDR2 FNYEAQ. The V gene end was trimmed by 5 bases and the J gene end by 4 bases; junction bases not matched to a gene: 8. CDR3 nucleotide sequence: TGTGCCAGCAGCCATAGCGGGAGGAGTATGTACAATGAGCAGTTCTTC. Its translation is CASSHSGRSMYNEQFF.

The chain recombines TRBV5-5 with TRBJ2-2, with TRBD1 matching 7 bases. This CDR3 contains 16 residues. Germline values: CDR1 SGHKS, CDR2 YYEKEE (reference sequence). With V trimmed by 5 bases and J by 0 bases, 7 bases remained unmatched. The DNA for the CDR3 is TGTGCCAGCAGTCCAATGACAGGGCCGAACACCGGGGAGCTGTTTTTT. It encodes CASSPMTGPNTGELFF.

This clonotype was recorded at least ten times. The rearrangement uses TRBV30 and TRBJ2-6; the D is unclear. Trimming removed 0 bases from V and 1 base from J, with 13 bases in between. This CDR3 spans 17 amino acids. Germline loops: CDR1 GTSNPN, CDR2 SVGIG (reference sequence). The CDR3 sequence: CAWSVRPGWSGANVLTF. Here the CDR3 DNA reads TGTGCCTGGAGTGTACGTCCCGGGTGGTCTGGGGCCAACGTCCTGACTTTC.

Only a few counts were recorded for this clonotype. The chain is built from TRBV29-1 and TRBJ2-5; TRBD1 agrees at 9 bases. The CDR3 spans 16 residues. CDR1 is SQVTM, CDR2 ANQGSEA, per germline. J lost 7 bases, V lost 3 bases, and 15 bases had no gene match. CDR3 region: CSVEGGQGGMVGTQYF. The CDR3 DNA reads TGCAGCGTTGAGGGGGGACAGGGCGGGATGGTGGGGACCCAGTACTTC.